This entry concerns a single TCR beta chain. Its specificity is not known. This sample was included in a study of cytomegalovirus exposure and HLA in healthy donors. Study background: For the approximately 360 genotyped donors, 75% to 90% fell within the Caucasian-associated ancestry cluster. Broader study findings: Of the V segments, some could not be distinguished, including TRBV6-2 and TRBV6-3, and were excluded. In a later analysis, HLA-associated beta chains showed higher expansion and lower generation probabilities than comparable chains.

Vbeta (60) and Jbeta (13) primers were used in the PCR. In the source study's methods: Per a later analysis, the number of unique TCR beta chains was roughly 87 million, of which about 11 million were shared. Using immunoSEQ multiplex PCR, the repertoire was profiled, and TCRdb retains in-frame clones only, with some absent. D and trimming were read from the DNA, whereas the V and J calls and clone size are those reported in that table. The sample has 40,000 to 50,000 clones. The CDR3 sequence is 15 residues long. Trimming pared 11 bases from V and 0 bases from J, leaving 17 bases between. The sample consisted of PBMCs. The chain carries TRBV23-1 and TRBJ1-3; the D gene is possibly TRBD1 (6 bases). TRBV23-1 is an open reading frame whose function is uncertain. The sequence derives from a woman in her 30s in good health and CMV-seronegative. CDR3 sequence: CALEGGRISGNTIYF. The CDR3 region has the DNA TGCGCCTTAGAAGGGGGAAGGATCTCTGGAAACACCATATATTTT.